Following are 20 T cell receptor beta chains from one sample sequenced in a study of blood T cell repertoires in COVID-19. Profiling relied on immunoSEQ multiplex PCR, and the TCRdb table lists in-frame clones only, not all of them. The repertoire holds about 200,000 clones, with 80% to 85% as singletons. The sequencing sample was made of PBMCs or T cells enriched from blood (not recorded which). Receptors originate from a man in his forties who had recovered from COVID-19.

This clone came up once. The rearrangement links TRBV11-2 to TRBJ1-4, with D possibly being TRBD1 (6 bases). Trimming shortened V by 5 bases and J by 7 bases, and 17 bases separated the two germline ends. The CDR3 is 15 amino acids. Per germline, CDR1 SGHAT and CDR2 FQNNGV. This CDR3 is CASSLGTSRSEKLFF. The CDR3, as DNA: TGTGCCAGCAGCCTAGGGACATCTCGGAGTGAAAAACTGTTTTTT. Combining the CDR3 with reference TRBV11-2 and TRBJ1-4 gives the whole variable domain EAGVAQSPRYKIIEKRQSVAFWCNPISGHATLYWYQQILGQGPKLLIQFQNNGVVDDSQLPKDRFSAERLKGVDSTLKIQPAKLEDSAVYLCASSLGTSRSEKLFFGSGTQLSVL.

This clone has more than one count but fewer than ten. The chain links TRBV27 to TRBJ1-4; D is ambiguous. Germline lookup yields CDR1 MNHEY and CDR2 SMNVEV (reference sequence). The V gene lost 3 bases and the J gene lost 1 base, with 6 bases spanning the gap. CDR3 size: 14 residues. The CDR3 here is CASSFGVTNEKLFF. The CDR3, as DNA: TGTGCCAGCAGTTTTGGAGTAACTAATGAAAAACTGTTTTTT.

The chain's CDR3 is CASSVGPVFDEQYF. The CDR3 coding sequence is TGTGCCAGCAGCGTAGGCCCGGTCTTCGACGAGCAGTACTTC. The chain links TRBV9 to TRBJ2-7; D gene unclear. The CDR3 sequence is 14 residues long. The V and J ends lost 0 bases and 5 bases respectively, with 12 bases between them. Germline-derived CDR1 and CDR2 are SGDLS and YYNGEE.

The J gene is TRBJ2-1, the V gene TRBV7-9, with D maybe TRBD2 (5 bases). The CDR3 has 14 amino acids. Germline lookup yields CDR1 SEHNR and CDR2 FQNEAQ (reference sequence). V dropped 1 base and J dropped 7 bases, with 11 bases sitting between them. DNA of the CDR3: TGTGCCAGCAGCTTAGGTCCGGGGTCTAATGAGCAGTTCTTC. Protein product: CASSLGPGSNEQFF.

This chain connects TRBV7-9 to TRBJ2-5; a possible D gene is TRBD1 (6 bases). V was pared by 5 bases and J by 7 bases, with 14 bases between. From germline, CDR1 is SEHNR and CDR2 FQNEAQ (reference sequence). There are 13 residues in the CDR3. This chain's CDR3 is CASSAEGGMTQYF. As DNA, the CDR3 is TGTGCCAGCAGCGCCGAAGGGGGAATGACCCAGTACTTC.

This clone ranks as medium-sized (0.01 to 0.1%). The gene calls are TRBV10-3 and TRBJ1-2; tentative D call: TRBD1 (5 bases). This CDR3 is 13 amino acids long. Germline V gives CDR1 ENHRY, CDR2 SYGVKD. Between the trimmed V and J ends, which lost 10 bases and 4 bases, there was a span of 16 bases. The CDR3: CASTGVVGYGYTF. The CDR3 bases are TGTGCCAGTACAGGAGTAGTTGGCTATGGCTACACCTTC.

The CDR3 bases are TGTGCCAGCAGAGGAGCATATCAGCCCCAGCATTTT. The encoded protein is CASRGAYQPQHF. This chain links TRBV12-3 or TRBV12-4 with TRBJ1-5; D gene unclear. This CDR3 is built from 12 residues. Trimming removed 6 bases from V and 5 bases from J, with 8 bases in between.

The chain recombines TRBV4-2 with TRBJ2-7; possible D gene TRBD1, 6 bases. Germline V lookup: CDR1 LGHNA, CDR2 YNFKEQ. This CDR3 has 13 residues. Trimming took 4 bases from V and 3 from J, leaving 10 bases between them. The CDR3 DNA sequence: TGTGCCAGCAGCCCAGGGACACTCTACGAGCAGTACTTC. This translates into CASSPGTLYEQYF.

This clone was observed a handful of times. This sequence joins TRBV5-1 and TRBJ1-6, with 8 nucleotides matching TRBD1. This CDR3 spans 15 amino acids. CDR1 is SGHRS, CDR2 YFSETQ, per germline. V lost 4 bases and J lost 8; bases outside the gene matches: 8. The CDR3 coding sequence is TGCGCCAGCAGCACCCGGACAGGGCGTGATTCACCCCTCCACTTT. Its translation is CASSTRTGRDSPLHF.

The V and J genes are TRBV19 and TRBJ2-7, with 10 bases that match TRBD2. V was clipped by 6 bases and J by 6 bases; unmatched bases: 5. Per the germline V gene, CDR1 is LNHDA and CDR2 is SQIVND (reference sequence). The CDR3 totals 13 residues. CDR3 nucleotides: TGTGCCAGTAGCCTAGCGGGGGATTCCGAGCAGTACTTC. Protein product: CASSLAGDSEQYF. The full variable domain, in which reference TRBV19 and TRBJ2-7 provide the parts outside the CDR3, is DGGITQSPKYLFRKEGQNVTLSCEQNLNHDAMYWYRQDPGQGLRLIYYSQIVNDFQKGDIAEGYSVSREKKESFPLTVTSAQKNPTAFYLCASSLAGDSEQYFGPGTRLTVT.

The chain has TRBV10-2 and TRBJ1-2; 10 bases fit TRBD1. Per the germline V gene, CDR1 is WSHSY and CDR2 is SAAADI. The CDR3 sequence is 14 residues long. V lost 7 bases and J lost 4; bases outside the gene matches: 6. Written as DNA, the CDR3 is TGCGCCAGCAAAGGACAGGGGGTTGGCTATGGCTACACCTTC. Encoded protein: CASKGQGVGYGYTF.

Notes on this clone: Mismatch with germline at one junction end may stem from a read error. The sample contains more than one DNA sequence encoding this CDR3. The gene calls are TRBV2 and TRBJ1-1; D is unclear. Looked up from germline, CDR1 is SNHLY and CDR2 is FYNNEI. The CDR3 spans 12 residues. CDR3 in DNA: TGTGCCAGCAGCGAAGGGCCAACTGAAGCTTTCTTT. Translating gives CASSEGPTEAFF.

V and J are TRBV7-8 and TRBJ2-5; no firm D call. The germline V gene has CDR1 SGHVS and CDR2 FQNEAQ. The CDR3 contains 13 residues. The V end was cut by 2 bases, the J end by 1 base, with 5 bases between. The CDR3 nucleotides read TGTGCCAGCAGCTTAAGCTTCCAAGAGACCCAGTACTTC. Its translation is CASSLSFQETQYF.

This clone was recorded only once. CDR3 sequence (DNA): TGTGCCAGCAGCTTGGGGGGCGATCAGCCCCAGCATTTT. Translating gives CASSLGGDQPQHF. The J gene is TRBJ1-5, the V gene TRBV5-6, with D possibly matching TRBD1 (5 bases). Germline-derived CDR1 and CDR2 are SGHDT and YYEEEE. This CDR3 region has 13 residues. The ends were cut back, 0 bases at V and 5 bases at J, with 6 bases in the middle.

This clone was seen only a few times. For the CDR3, the DNA is TGTGCCAGCAGTGACTGGACAGAAGCTAACTATGGCTACACCTTC. Protein product: CASSDWTEANYGYTF. V gene TRBV2 combines with J gene TRBJ1-2, with D maybe TRBD1 (6 bases). V lost 3 bases and J lost 0, with 11 bases in between. The CDR3 consists of 15 residues. Germline assignment: CDR1 SNHLY and CDR2 FYNNEI.

Note on this clone: The same CDR3 can be traced to other DNA sequences in this sample. The J gene is TRBJ1-1, the V gene TRBV12-3 or TRBV12-4, with no clear D. V lost 2 bases, J lost 2 bases, and 6 bases lay in between. The CDR3 runs to 13 residues. CDR3 residues: CASSLTGNTEAFF. The CDR3 coding sequence is TGTGCCAGCAGTTTAACGGGTAACACTGAAGCTTTCTTT.

The V call is TRBV19, the J call TRBJ1-2, with 8 bases identical to TRBD1. With V trimmed by 8 bases and J by 4 bases, 12 bases remained unmatched. The germline CDR1 and CDR2 sequences are LNHDA and SQIVND (reference sequence). The CDR3 length is 15 residues. CDR3 residues: CASSNAGTGSYGYTF. CDR3 nucleotides: TGTGCCAGTTCCAACGCGGGGACAGGAAGCTATGGCTACACCTTC. Combining the CDR3 with reference TRBV19 and TRBJ1-2 gives the whole variable domain DGGITQSPKYLFRKEGQNVTLSCEQNLNHDAMYWYRQDPGQGLRLIYYSQIVNDFQKGDIAEGYSVSREKKESFPLTVTSAQKNPTAFYLCASSNAGTGSYGYTFGSGTRLTVV.

The chain recombines TRBV5-6 with TRBJ1-5; D is unclear. The germline gives CDR1 SGHDT, CDR2 YYEEEE. This CDR3 spans 12 amino acids. V lost 4 bases to trimming and J lost 1 base, with 3 bases between them. CDR3 loop: CASSISNQPQHF. Here the CDR3 DNA reads TGTGCCAGCAGCATAAGCAATCAGCCCCAGCATTTT.

The CDR3 here is CAWSKDSLRMDTQYF. Written as DNA, the CDR3 is TGTGCCTGGAGTAAGGACAGTCTCAGAATGGATACGCAGTATTTT. The chain links TRBV30 to TRBJ2-3; the D gene is possibly TRBD1 (6 bases). Germline V lookup: CDR1 GTSNPN, CDR2 SVGIG (reference sequence). Deletions cut 2 bases from V and 6 bases from J, with 18 bases between. CDR3 length: 15 residues.

The chain uses TRBV13 and TRBJ2-3, with 8 bases lining up with TRBD2. The CDR3 covers 16 residues. Germline values: CDR1 PRHDT, CDR2 FYEKMQ (reference sequence). Germline trimming cut 2 bases from V and 3 bases from J; bases unmatched to any gene: 7. The CDR3 DNA reads TGTGCCAGCAGCTTAAGGGGCGGGGGGAGGACAGATACGCAGTATTTT. Protein sequence: CASSLRGGGRTDTQYF.